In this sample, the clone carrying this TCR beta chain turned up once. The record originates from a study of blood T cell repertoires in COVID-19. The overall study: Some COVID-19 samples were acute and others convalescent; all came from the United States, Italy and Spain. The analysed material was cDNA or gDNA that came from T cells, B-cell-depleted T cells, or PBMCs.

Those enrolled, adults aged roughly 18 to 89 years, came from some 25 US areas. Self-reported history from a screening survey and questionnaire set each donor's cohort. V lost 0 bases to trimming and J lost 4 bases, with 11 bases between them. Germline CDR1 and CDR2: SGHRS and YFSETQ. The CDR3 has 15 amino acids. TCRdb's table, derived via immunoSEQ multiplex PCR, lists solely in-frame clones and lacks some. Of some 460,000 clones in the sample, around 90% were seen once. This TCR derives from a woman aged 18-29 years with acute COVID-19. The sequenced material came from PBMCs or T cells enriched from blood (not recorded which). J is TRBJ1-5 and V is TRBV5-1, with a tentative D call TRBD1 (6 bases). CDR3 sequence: CASSLGDIQNQPQHF. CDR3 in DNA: TGCGCCAGCAGCTTGGGGGACATACAGAATCAGCCCCAGCATTTT.